This T cell receptor (beta chain) was sequenced for a study of CD8+CD57+ T cells in acquired aplastic anemia. The wider study: Yields of DNA that came from sorted CD4+ and CD8+ cells averaged roughly 3.2 ug. The average read count for CD4+ cells in healthy donors was around 10 million.

With respect to this clonotype: The target antigen is unknown.

Broader study findings: The study identified roughly 31 CD8+ CDR3 sequences shared by patients and controls.

Genomic DNA constituted the template upon which TCR beta VDJ and CDR3 profiling was performed. In TCRdb, the reads were re-called with MiXCR into one record per CDR3 protein. The data show 150,000 to 200,000 distinct CDR3 sequences, just under 65% seen once. CDR3 size: 14 residues. Germline V lookup: CDR1 SQVTM, CDR2 ANQGSEA. V shed 5 bases and J shed 2 bases, with 15 bases lying between them. This clonotype originated in a human donor in good health. This chain links TRBV29-1 with TRBJ2-5, with D possibly being TRBD1 or TRBD2 (6 bases each). Material: sorted CD4+, CD8+, or CD8+CD57+ T cells (not recorded which) from PBMCs. The DNA for the CDR3 is TGCAGCGTTTCTTATAGGGGGGAACAAGAGACCCAGTACTTC. Translated, it gives CSVSYRGEQETQYF.